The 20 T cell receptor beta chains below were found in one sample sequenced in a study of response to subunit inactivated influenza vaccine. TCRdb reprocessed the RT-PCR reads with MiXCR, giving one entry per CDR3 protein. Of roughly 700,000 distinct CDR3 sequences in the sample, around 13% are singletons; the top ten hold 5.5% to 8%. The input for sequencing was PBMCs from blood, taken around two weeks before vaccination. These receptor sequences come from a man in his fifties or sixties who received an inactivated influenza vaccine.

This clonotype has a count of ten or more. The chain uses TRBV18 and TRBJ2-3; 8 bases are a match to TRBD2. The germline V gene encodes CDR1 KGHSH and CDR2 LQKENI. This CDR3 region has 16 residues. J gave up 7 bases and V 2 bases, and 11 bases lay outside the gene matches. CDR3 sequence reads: CASSPYQAGASYTQYF. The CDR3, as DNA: TGTGCCAGCTCACCATACCAAGCGGGAGCTTCGTATACGCAGTATTTT.

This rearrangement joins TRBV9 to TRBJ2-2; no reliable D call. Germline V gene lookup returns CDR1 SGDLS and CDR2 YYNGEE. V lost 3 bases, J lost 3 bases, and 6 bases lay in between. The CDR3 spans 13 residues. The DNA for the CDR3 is TGTGCCAGCAGCGAGTTCTACACCGGGGAGCTGTTTTTT. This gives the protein CASSEFYTGELFF.

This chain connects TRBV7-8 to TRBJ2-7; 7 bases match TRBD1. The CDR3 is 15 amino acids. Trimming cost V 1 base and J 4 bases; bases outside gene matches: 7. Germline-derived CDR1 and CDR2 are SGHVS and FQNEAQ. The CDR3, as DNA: TGTGCCAGCAGCTTAGTGTCCGGGACAGATTACGAGCAGTACTTC. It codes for CASSLVSGTDYEQYF.

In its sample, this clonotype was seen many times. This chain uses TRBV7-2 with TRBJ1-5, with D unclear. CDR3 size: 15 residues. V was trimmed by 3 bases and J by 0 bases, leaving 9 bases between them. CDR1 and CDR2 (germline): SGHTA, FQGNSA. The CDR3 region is CASSLVTNSNQPQHF. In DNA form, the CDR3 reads TGTGCCAGCAGCTTGGTGACGAATAGCAATCAGCCCCAGCATTTT.

CDR3 bases: TGCAGCGTTGATGGGGACAGGGGACAAGAGACCCAGTACTTC. It specifies CSVDGDRGQETQYF. The chain is built from TRBV29-1 and TRBJ2-5; 10 bases line up with TRBD1. Germline V CDR1 and CDR2: SQVTM, ANQGSEA. This CDR3 has 14 amino acids. The J segment lost 2 bases and the V segment lost 3 bases, leaving 3 bases of the junction unmatched. The variable domain in full, completed from reference TRBV29-1 and TRBJ2-5, reads SAVISQKPSRDICQRGTSLTIQCQVDSQVTMMFWYRQQPGQSLTLIATANQGSEATYESGFVIDKFPISRPNLTFSTLTVSNMSPEDSSIYLCSVDGDRGQETQYFGPGTRLLVL.

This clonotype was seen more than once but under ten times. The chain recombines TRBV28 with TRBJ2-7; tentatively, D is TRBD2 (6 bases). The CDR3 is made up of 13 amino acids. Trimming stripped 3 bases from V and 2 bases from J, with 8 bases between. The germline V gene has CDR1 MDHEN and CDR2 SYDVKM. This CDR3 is CASSLEGPYEQYF. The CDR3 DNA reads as TGTGCCAGCAGTTTGGAGGGTCCCTACGAGCAGTACTTC.

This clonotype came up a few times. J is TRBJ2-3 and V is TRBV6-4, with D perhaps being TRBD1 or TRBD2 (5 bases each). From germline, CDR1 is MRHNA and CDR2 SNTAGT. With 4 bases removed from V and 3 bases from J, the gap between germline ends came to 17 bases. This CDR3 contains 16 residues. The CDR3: CASSAFLLGDTDTQYF. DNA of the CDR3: TGTGCCAGCAGTGCCTTCTTGTTGGGGGATACAGATACGCAGTATTTT.

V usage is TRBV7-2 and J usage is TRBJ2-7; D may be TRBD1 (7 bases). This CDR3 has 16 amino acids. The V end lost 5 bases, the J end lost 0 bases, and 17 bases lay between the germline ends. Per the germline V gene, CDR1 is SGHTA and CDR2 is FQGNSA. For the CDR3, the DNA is TGTGCCAGCAGCGTACGGGCGGGACAGAGCTCCTACGAGCAGTACTTC. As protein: CASSVRAGQSSYEQYF.

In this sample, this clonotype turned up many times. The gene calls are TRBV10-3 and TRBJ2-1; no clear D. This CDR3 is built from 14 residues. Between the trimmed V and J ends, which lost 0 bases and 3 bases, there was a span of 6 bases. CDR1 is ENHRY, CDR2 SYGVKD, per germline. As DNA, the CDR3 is TGTGCCATCAGTGAGTCGAGAATCTACAATGAGCAGTTCTTC. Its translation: CAISESRIYNEQFF.

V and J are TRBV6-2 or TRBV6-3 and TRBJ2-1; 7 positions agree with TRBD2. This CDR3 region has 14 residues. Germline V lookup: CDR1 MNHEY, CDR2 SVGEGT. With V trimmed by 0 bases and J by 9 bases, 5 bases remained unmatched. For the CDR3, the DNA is TGTGCCAGCAGTTACTCGACCTGGGGGGGTGAGCAGTTCTTC. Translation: CASSYSTWGGEQFF.

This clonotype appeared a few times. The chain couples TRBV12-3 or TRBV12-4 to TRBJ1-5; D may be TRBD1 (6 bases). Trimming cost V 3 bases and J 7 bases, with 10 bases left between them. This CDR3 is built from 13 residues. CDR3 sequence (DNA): TGTGCCAGCAGTTTCGGGACATTCCAGCCCCAGCATTTT. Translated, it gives CASSFGTFQPQHF.

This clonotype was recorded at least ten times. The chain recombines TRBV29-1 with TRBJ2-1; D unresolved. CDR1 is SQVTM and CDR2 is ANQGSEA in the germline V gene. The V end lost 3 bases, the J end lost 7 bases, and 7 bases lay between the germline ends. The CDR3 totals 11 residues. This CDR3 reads CSVEQVNEQFF. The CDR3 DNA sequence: TGCAGCGTTGAGCAGGTTAATGAGCAGTTCTTC.

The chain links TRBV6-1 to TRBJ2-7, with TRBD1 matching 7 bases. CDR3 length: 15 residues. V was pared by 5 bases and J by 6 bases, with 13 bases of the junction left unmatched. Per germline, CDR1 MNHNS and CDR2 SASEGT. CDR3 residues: CASSSRDSSFGEQYF. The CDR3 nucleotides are TGTGCCAGCAGTAGCCGGGACAGCTCCTTTGGCGAGCAGTACTTC.

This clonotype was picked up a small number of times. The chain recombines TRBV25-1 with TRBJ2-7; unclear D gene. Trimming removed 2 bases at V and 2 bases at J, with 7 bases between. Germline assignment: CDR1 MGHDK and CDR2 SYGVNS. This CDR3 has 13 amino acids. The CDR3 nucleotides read TGTGCCAGCAGTGAACACGGTGCCTACGAGCAGTACTTC. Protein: CASSEHGAYEQYF.

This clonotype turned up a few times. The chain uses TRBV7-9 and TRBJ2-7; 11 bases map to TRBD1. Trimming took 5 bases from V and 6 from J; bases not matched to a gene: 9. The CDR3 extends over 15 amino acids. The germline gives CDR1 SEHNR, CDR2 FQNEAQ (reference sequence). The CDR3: CASSATLDRGLEQYF. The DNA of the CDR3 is TGTGCCAGCAGCGCGACATTGGACAGGGGGCTCGAGCAGTACTTC. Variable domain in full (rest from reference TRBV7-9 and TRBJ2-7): DTGVSQNPRHKITKRGQNVTFRCDPISEHNRLYWYRQTLGQGPEFLTYFQNEAQLEKSRLLSDRFSAERPKGSFSTLEIQRTEQGDSAMYLCASSATLDRGLEQYFGPGTRLTVT.

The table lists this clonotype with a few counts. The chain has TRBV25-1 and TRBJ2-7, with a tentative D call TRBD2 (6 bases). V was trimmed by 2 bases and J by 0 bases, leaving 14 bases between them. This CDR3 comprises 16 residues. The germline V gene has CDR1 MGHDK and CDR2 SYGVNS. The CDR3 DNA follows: TGTGCCAGCAGTGAAACCGGGGGTAGTGGCTCCTACGAGCAGTACTTC. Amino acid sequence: CASSETGGSGSYEQYF.

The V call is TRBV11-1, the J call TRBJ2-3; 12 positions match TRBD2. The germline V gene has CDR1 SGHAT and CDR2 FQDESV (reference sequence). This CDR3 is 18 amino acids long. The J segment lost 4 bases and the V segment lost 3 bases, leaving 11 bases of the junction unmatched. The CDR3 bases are TGTGCCAGCAGCTTCCCATTCTCGACTAGCGGGAGTGCAGATACGCAGTATTTT. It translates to CASSFPFSTSGSADTQYF.

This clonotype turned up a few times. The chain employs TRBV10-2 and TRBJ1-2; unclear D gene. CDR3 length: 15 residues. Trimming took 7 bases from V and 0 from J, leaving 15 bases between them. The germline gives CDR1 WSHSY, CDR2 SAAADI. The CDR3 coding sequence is TGCGCCAGCACCTCGAGCGAGGGTTCTAACTATGGCTACACCTTC. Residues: CASTSSEGSNYGYTF.

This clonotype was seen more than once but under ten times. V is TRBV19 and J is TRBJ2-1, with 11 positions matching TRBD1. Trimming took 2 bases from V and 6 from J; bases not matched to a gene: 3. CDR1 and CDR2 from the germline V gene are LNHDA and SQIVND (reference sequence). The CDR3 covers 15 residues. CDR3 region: CASSIIGQGANEQFF. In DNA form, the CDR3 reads TGTGCCAGTAGTATAATAGGACAGGGGGCCAATGAGCAGTTCTTC. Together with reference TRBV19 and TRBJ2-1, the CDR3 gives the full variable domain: DGGITQSPKYLFRKEGQNVTLSCEQNLNHDAMYWYRQDPGQGLRLIYYSQIVNDFQKGDIAEGYSVSREKKESFPLTVTSAQKNPTAFYLCASSIIGQGANEQFFGPGTRLTVL.

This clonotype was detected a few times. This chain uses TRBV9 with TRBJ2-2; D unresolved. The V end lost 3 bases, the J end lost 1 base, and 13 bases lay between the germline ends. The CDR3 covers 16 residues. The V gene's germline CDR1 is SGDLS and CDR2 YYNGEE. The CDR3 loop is CASSDNLIENTGELFF. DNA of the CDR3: TGTGCCAGCAGCGATAACTTAATAGAGAACACCGGGGAGCTGTTTTTT.